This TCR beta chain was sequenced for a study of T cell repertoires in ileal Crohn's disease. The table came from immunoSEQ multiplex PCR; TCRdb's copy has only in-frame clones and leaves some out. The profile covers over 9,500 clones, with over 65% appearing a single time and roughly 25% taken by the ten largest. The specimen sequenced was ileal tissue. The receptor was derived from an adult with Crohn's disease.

CDR3 in amino acids: CASRVQGATGELFF. As DNA, the CDR3 is TGTGCCAGCAGAGTCCAGGGGGCCACCGGGGAGCTGTTTTTT. The chain uses TRBV6-1 and TRBJ2-2, with TRBD1 matching 8 bases. The germline V gene has CDR1 MNHNS and CDR2 SASEGT. This CDR3 spans 14 amino acids. V dropped 6 bases and J dropped 4; count of bases not matched to a gene: 4.